The TCR beta chain under discussion was sequenced for a study of spatial heterogeneity in lung cancer. Whole-study results and caveats: Intratumoral expanded alpha and beta TCR counts were found to track tumor mutation counts.

Time point: sample taken at primary tumor resection. The donors comprised some 70 untreated early-stage non-small cell lung cancer patients. The V end was cut by 2 bases, the J end by 3 bases, with 7 bases between. The CDR3 runs 12 residues. Per germline, CDR1 DFQATT and CDR2 SNEGSKA (reference sequence). This clonotype was counted ten times or more. Its target is unknown. The library was prepared for alpha chains; this beta chain is a stray read, so its frequency means little. TCRdb processed the 5' RACE reads anew with MiXCR; each CDR3 protein has one entry. Of under 12,000 distinct CDR3 sequences in the sample, 4.5% to 6.5% were seen once.

The material was lung tumor tissue, obtained at surgery. This clonotype was obtained from a male donor with early-stage non-small cell lung cancer. The chain employs TRBV20-1 and TRBJ1-2, with D uncertain. CDR3 nucleotides: TGCAGTGCTAGACTGCAAGACTATGGCTACACCTTC. It translates to CSARLQDYGYTF.